This TCR beta chain was identified during a study of monozygotic twins with cystic fibrosis. In the case of this clone: Antigen: not known.

Libraries were prepared by immunoSEQ multiplex PCR; TCRdb keeps only in-frame clonotypes and omits some of them. The sample comprises tens of thousands of clones, roughly three fifths of which are singletons, and 0.75% to 0.85% rests with the top ten. With 3 bases removed from V and 2 bases from J, the gap between germline ends came to 13 bases. The CDR3 covers 15 residues. Germline CDR1 SGHDN, CDR2 FVKESK. General study results and limits: Shared CDR3 numbers were not associated with age, concordance or severity. Monozygotic CF twins shared more identical nucleotide clonotypes than unrelated patients. J usage was most co-twin-similar in 8 of 16 pairs, V in 13.

Sequencing was performed on blood. This TCR was sampled from a girl aged 5 to 17 with cystic fibrosis. V and J are TRBV14 and TRBJ2-5, with D maybe TRBD2 (5 bases). Here the CDR3 DNA reads TGTGCCAGCAGCCACCGCTACACTAGACAAGAGACCCAGTACTTC. Amino acid sequence: CASSHRYTRQETQYF.